A selection of T cell receptor beta chains follows, all from one sample in a study of blood T cell repertoires in COVID-19. TCRdb's copy holds only in-frame clones and misses some; the assay was immunoSEQ multiplex PCR. The sample has roughly 250,000 clones; roughly 87% are singletons. The sequencing input was peripheral blood. Receptors originate from a man in his sixties who had recovered from COVID-19. CDR3s include the opening cysteine and the closing phenylalanine or tryptophan. A D gene is named only where the DNA matches it firmly. Clone sizes are given selectively: once, few, many, or a class where the clone is expanded.

V gene	clone size	CDR3 length	J gene	D gene	CDR3 DNA	CDR3 protein
TRBV5-6	once	13	TRBJ2-2	-	TGTGCCAGCAGCTTAGCGGACACCGGGGAGCTGTTTTTT	CASSLADTGELFF
TRBV6-5	-	15	TRBJ2-3	-	TGTGCCAGCAGTTACTCTTGGGGCAGAACAGATACGCAGTATTTT	CASSYSWGRTDTQYF
TRBV5-1	-	18	TRBJ2-3	-	TGCGCCAGCAGCTTGAGAGGACAGTCCCAACCTAGCACAGATACGCAGTATTTT	CASSLRGQSQPSTDTQYF
TRBV12-5	many	14	TRBJ1-4	TRBD1	TGTGCTAGTGGGAACGGACAGGCGAATGAAAAACTGTTTTTT	CASGNGQANEKLFF
TRBV9	many	16	TRBJ1-6	-	TGTGCCAGCAGCCCAGCACGCGGGCGGAGTAGTTCACCCCTCCACTTT	CASSPARGRSSSPLHF
TRBV12-3/TRBV12-4	-	11	TRBJ2-1	-	TGTGCCAGCAGCCGCGAGAATGAGCAGTTCTTC	CASSRENEQFF
TRBV27	-	18	TRBJ2-3	-	TGTGCCAGCAGGCCGTACGGGGGGCGACCCACTAGCACAGATACGCAGTATTTT	CASRPYGGRPTSTDTQYF
TRBV6-5	-	12	TRBJ2-1	TRBD1	TGTGCCAGCAACAGGGGGGACAATGAGCAGTTCTTC	CASNRGDNEQFF
TRBV29-1	-	15	TRBJ1-1	-	TGCAGCGTTGAAGACCCAACGCGGACAGTCGGTGAAGCTTTCTTT	CSVEDPTRTVGEAFF
TRBV6-5	few	14	TRBJ1-6	TRBD1	TGTGCCAGCAAATGGACAGGGGGTGAGTCACCCCTCCACTTT	CASKWTGGESPLHF
TRBV5-5	-	15	TRBJ1-1	TRBD1	TGTGCCAGCAGCTTGGTAGCAGGGGGCCGGACTGAAGCTTTCTTT	CASSLVAGGRTEAFF
TRBV27	-	14	TRBJ2-7	TRBD2	TGTGCCAGCAGTTCGGGACTAGCGGGCTACGAGCAGTACTTC	CASSSGLAGYEQYF
TRBV2	-	15	TRBJ1-3	TRBD1	TGTGCCAGCAAATGGGACAGGGTCCAGGGAAACACCATATATTTT	CASKWDRVQGNTIYF
TRBV19	-	14	TRBJ1-6	-	TGTGCCAGTAGTATAGATGACGGGAGGTCACCCCTCCACTTT	CASSIDDGRSPLHF
TRBV5-5	-	12	TRBJ2-1	-	TGTGCCAGCAGCTCGGAGTGGGATGAGCAGTTCTTC	CASSSEWDEQFF
TRBV6-5	-	15	TRBJ1-4	-	TGTGCCAGCAGTACGCGACAGGCTGGGAATGAAAAACTGTTTTTT	CASSTRQAGNEKLFF
TRBV2	-	14	TRBJ2-3	-	TGTGCCAGCAGTGAAGACAGGGAGCCAGATACGCAGTATTTT	CASSEDREPDTQYF
TRBV30	-	14	TRBJ1-2	TRBD1	TGTGCCTGGAGTAGGACAGGGGTCGGCTATGGCTACACCTTC	CAWSRTGVGYGYTF
TRBV10-2	-	16	TRBJ1-5	-	TGCGCCAGCAGTGAGTTTGGGGTCCGGGAAAATCAGCCCCAGCATTTT	CASSEFGVRENQPQHF
TRBV5-8	-	15	TRBJ2-3	-	TGTGCCAGCCCTAGCTGGATGGATAGCACAGATACGCAGTATTTT	CASPSWMDSTDTQYF
TRBV29-1	-	15	TRBJ2-3	TRBD2	TGCAGCGTTGTTGGACTAGCGGCCAGCACAGATACGCAGTATTTT	CSVVGLAASTDTQYF
TRBV19	-	13	TRBJ1-5	TRBD1	TGTGCCAGTAAGGGCAGGGGGAATCAGCCCCAGCATTTT	CASKGRGNQPQHF
TRBV24-1	-	13	TRBJ1-1	-	TGTGCCACCAGTGATTCTAGGAGGACTGAAGCTTTCTTT	CATSDSRRTEAFF
TRBV7-9	-	16	TRBJ2-1	TRBD1	TGTGCCAGCAGCTCCGACAGGGGAAGATCCTACAATGAGCAGTTCTTC	CASSSDRGRSYNEQFF
TRBV5-6	-	14	TRBJ2-5	-	TGTGCCAGCAGCTTAAGACAAACCCAAGAGACCCAGTACTTC	CASSLRQTQETQYF
TRBV3-1/TRBV3-2	-	14	TRBJ2-1	TRBD2	TGTGCCAGCAGGATACTAGCGGGGGGGAATGAGCAGTTCTTC	CASRILAGGNEQFF
TRBV2	-	15	TRBJ2-7	TRBD1	TGTGCCAGCAGTGGGGGGACAGGGTGGACCTACGAGCAGTACTTC	CASSGGTGWTYEQYF
TRBV11-3	-	14	TRBJ2-3	-	TGTGCCAGCAGCTTTGCAGGGCCCACAGATACGCAGTATTTT	CASSFAGPTDTQYF
TRBV4-1	-	15	TRBJ2-7	TRBD2	TGCGCCAGCAGCCAAGGACCCCGGGGGGCCTACGAGCAGTACTTC	CASSQGPRGAYEQYF